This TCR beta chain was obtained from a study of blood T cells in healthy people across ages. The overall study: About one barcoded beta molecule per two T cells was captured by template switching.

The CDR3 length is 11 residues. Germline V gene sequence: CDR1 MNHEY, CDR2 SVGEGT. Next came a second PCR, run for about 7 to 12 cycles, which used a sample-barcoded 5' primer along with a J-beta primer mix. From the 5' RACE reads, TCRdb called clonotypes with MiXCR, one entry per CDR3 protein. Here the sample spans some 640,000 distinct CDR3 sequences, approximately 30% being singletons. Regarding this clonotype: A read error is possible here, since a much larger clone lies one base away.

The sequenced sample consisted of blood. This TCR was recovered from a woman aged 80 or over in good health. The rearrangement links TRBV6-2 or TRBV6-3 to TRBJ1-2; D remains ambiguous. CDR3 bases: TGTGCCGGCAGTTATGGAAACGGCTACACCTTC. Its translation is CAGSYGNGYTF.